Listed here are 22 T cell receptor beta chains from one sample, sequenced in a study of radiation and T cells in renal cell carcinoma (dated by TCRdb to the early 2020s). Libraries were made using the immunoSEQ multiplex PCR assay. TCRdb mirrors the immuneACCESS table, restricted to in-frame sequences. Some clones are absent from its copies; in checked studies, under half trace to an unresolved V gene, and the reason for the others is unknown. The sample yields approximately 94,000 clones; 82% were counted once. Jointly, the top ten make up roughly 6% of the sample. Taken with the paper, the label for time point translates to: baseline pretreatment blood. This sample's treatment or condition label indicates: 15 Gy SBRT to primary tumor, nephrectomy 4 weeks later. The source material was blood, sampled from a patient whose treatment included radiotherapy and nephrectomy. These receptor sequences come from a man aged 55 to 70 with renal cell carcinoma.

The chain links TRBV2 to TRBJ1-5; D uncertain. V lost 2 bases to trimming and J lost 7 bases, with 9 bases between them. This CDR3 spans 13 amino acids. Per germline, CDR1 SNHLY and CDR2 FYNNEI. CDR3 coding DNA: TGTGCCAGCAGTGAAACAGTGAGGCAGCCCCAGCATTTT. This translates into CASSETVRQPQHF. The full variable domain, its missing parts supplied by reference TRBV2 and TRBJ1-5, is EPEVTQTPSHQVTQMGQEVILRCVPISNHLYFYWYRQILGQKVEFLVSFYNNEISEKSEIFDDQFSVERPDGSNFTLKIRSTKLEDSAMYFCASSETVRQPQHFGDGTRLSIL.

CDR3 coding DNA: TGTGCCAGCAGCTTAGATTCTCCTACGGTGTACAATGAGCAGTTCTTC. Amino acid sequence: CASSLDSPTVYNEQFF. The chain combines TRBV7-6 with TRBJ2-1; unclear D gene. The CDR3 has 16 amino acids. The V end was cut by 1 base, the J end by 4 bases, with 14 bases between. CDR1 and CDR2 (germline): SGHVS, FNYEAQ.

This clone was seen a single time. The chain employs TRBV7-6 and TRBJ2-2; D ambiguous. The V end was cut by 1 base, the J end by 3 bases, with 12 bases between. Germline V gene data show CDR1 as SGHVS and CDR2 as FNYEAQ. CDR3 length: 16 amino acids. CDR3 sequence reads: CASSLVVRSDTGELFF. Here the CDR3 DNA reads TGTGCCAGCAGCTTAGTCGTGCGGAGCGACACCGGGGAGCTGTTTTTT.

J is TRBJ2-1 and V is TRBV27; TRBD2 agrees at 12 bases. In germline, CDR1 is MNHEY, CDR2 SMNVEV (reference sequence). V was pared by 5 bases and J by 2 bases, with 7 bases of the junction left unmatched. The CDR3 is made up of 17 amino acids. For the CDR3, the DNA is TGTGCCAGCAGTGCCTTACTAGCGGGAGGACCCTACAATGAGCAGTTCTTC. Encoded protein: CASSALLAGGPYNEQFF.

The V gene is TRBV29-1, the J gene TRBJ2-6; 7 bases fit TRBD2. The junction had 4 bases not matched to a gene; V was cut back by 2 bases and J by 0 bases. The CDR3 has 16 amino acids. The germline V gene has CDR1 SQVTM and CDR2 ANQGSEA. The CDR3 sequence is CSVEWEGRSGANVLTF. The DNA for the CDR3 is TGCAGCGTTGAATGGGAGGGACGCTCTGGGGCCAACGTCCTGACTTTC. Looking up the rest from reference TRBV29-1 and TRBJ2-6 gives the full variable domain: SAVISQKPSRDICQRGTSLTIQCQVDSQVTMMFWYRQQPGQSLTLIATANQGSEATYESGFVIDKFPISRPNLTFSTLTVSNMSPEDSSIYLCSVEWEGRSGANVLTFGAGSRLTVL.

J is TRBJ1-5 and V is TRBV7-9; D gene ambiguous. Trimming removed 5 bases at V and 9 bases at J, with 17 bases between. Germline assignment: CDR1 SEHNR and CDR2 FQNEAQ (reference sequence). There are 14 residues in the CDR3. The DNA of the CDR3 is TGTGCCAGCAGCCCATCCTCGGAGTCGCGGCCCCAGCATTTT. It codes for CASSPSSESRPQHF.

The CDR3 here is CASYGPPDTQYF. CDR3 nucleotides: TGTGCCAGCTATGGGCCTCCGGATACGCAGTATTTT. The chain couples TRBV2 to TRBJ2-3, with D unclear. Germline loops: CDR1 SNHLY, CDR2 FYNNEI. V shed 8 bases and J shed 6 bases, with 12 bases lying between them. This CDR3 contains 12 residues.

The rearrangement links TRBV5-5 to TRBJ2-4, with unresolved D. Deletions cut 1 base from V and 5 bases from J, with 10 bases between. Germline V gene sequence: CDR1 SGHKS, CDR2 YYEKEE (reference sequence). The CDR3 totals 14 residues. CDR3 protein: CASSLRDGQNIQYF. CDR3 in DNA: TGTGCCAGCAGCTTGAGAGACGGACAAAACATTCAGTACTTC.

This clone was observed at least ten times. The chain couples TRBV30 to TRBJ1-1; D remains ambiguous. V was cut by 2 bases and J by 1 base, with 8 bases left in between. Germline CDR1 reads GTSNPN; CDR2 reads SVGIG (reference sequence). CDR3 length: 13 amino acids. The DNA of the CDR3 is TGTGCCTGGAGTAGATGGGGGAACACTGAAGCTTTCTTT. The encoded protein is CAWSRWGNTEAFF.

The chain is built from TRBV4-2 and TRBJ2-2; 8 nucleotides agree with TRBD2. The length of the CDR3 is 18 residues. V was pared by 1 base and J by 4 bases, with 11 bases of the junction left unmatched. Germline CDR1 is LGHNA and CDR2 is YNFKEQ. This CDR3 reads CASSQGRSGTRTTGELFF. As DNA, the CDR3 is TGTGCCAGCAGCCAAGGTCGGTCTGGGACTAGAACCACCGGGGAGCTGTTTTTT.

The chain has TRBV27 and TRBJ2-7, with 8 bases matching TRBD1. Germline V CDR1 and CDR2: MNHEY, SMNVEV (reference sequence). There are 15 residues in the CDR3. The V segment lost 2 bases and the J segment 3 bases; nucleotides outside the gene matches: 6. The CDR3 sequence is CASSLRGQGIYEQYF. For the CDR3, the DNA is TGTGCCAGCAGTTTAAGAGGACAGGGTATCTACGAGCAGTACTTC.

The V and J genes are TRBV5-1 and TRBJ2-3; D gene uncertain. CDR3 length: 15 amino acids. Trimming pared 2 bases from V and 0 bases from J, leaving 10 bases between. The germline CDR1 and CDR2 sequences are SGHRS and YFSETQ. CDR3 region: CASSFARESTDTQYF. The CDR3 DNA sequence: TGCGCCAGCAGCTTCGCCCGCGAGAGCACAGATACGCAGTATTTT. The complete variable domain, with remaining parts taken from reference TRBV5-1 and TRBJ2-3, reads KAGVTQTPRYLIKTRGQQVTLSCSPISGHRSVSWYQQTPGQGLQFLFEYFSETQRNKGNFPGRFSGRQFSNSRSEMNVSTLELGDSALYLCASSFARESTDTQYFGPGTRLTVL.

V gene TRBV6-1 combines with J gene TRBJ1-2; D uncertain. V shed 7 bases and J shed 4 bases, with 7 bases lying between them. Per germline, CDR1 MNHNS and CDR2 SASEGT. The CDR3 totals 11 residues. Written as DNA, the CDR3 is TGTGCCAGCAAGCCCAGCTATGGCTACACCTTC. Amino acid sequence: CASKPSYGYTF.

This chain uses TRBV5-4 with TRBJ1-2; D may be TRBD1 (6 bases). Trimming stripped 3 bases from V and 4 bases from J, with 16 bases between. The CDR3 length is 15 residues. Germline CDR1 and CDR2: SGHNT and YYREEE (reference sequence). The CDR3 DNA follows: TGTGCCAGCAGCTCACCCCGGGAGGGGGGCTATGGCTACACCTTC. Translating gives CASSSPREGGYGYTF. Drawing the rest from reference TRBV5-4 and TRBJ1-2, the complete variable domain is ETGVTQSPTHLIKTRGQQVTLRCSSQSGHNTVSWYQQALGQGPQFIFQYYREEENGRGNFPPRFSGLQFPNYSSELNVNALELDDSALYLCASSSPREGGYGYTFGSGTRLTVV.

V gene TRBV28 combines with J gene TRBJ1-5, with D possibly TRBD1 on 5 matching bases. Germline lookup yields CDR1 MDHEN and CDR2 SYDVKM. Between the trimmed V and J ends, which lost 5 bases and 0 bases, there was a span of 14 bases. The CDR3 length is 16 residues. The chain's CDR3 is CASSHRQYHSNQPQHF. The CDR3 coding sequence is TGTGCCAGCAGTCACCGACAGTATCATAGCAATCAGCCCCAGCATTTT.

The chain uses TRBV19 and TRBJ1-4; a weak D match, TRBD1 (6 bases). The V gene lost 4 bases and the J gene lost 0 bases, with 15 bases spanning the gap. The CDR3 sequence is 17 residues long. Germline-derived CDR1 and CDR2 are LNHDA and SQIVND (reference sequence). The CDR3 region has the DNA TGTGCCAGTAGTAGGTCGGGGACATTTGCAACTAATGAAAAACTGTTTTTT. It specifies CASSRSGTFATNEKLFF.

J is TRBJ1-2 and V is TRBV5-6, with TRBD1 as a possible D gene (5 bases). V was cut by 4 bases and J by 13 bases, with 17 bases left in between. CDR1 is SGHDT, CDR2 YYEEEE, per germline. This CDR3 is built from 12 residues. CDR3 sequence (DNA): TGTGCCAGCAGCCCGGTTGGAGGGGATTCCACCTTC. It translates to CASSPVGGDSTF.

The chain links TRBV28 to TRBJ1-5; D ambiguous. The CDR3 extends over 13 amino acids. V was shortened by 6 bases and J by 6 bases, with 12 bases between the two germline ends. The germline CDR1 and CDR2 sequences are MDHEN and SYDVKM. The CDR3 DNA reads TGTGCCAGCAGCCCCCCGGGCTTTCAGCCCCAGCATTTT. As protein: CASSPPGFQPQHF. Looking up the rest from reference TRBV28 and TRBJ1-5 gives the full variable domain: DVKVTQSSRYLVKRTGEKVFLECVQDMDHENMFWYRQDPGLGLRLIYFSYDVKMKEKGDIPEGYSVSREKKERFSLILESASTNQTSMYLCASSPPGFQPQHFGDGTRLSIL.

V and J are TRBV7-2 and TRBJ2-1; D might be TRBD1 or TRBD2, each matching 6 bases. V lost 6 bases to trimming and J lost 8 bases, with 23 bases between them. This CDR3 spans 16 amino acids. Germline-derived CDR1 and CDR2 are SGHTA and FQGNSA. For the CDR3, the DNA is TGTGCCAGCAGGGAGGAGGGGGTACTAGTGTTCGATGAGCAGTTCTTC. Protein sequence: CASREEGVLVFDEQFF.

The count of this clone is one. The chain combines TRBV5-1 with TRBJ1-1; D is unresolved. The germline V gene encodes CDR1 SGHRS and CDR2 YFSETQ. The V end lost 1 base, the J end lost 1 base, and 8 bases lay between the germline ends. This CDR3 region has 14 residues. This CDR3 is CASSLYAENTEAFF. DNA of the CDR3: TGCGCCAGCAGCTTGTACGCCGAGAACACTGAAGCTTTCTTT.

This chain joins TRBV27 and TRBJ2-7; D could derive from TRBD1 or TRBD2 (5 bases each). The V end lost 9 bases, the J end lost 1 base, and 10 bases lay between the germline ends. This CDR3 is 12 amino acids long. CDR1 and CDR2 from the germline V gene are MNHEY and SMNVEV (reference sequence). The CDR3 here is CASRGPSYEQYF. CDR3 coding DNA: TGTGCCAGTCGGGGCCCGTCCTACGAGCAGTACTTC.

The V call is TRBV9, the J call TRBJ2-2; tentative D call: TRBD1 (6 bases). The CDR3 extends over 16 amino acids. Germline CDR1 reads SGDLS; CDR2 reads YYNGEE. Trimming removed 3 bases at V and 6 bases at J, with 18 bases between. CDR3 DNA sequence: TGTGCCAGCAGCGACCCTCGGACAGCTGGGCCCGGGGAGCTGTTTTTT. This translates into CASSDPRTAGPGELFF.